This T cell receptor (beta chain) derives from a study of regulatory T cells in long-lasting Graves disease. At least ten counts were recorded for this clonotype. Sequencing libraries for TCR beta were prepared with iRepertoire HTBI primers and Arm-PCR of CDR3 regions. Each CDR3 protein is one row after TCRdb ran MiXCR on the multiplex PCR reads. The sample lists approximately 400,000 distinct CDR3 sequences; roughly 15% were seen once. Documented time point: newly diagnosed GD, antithyroid drugs for less than 3 months. Extracted PBMC RNA gave rise to the TCR library. The V end was cut by 0 bases, the J end by 2 bases, with 5 bases between. CDR1 and CDR2 from the germline V gene are SGHRS and YFSETQ. The CDR3 has 13 amino acids.

The TCR was taken from a female donor with Graves disease. The V gene is TRBV5-1, the J gene TRBJ2-5; unclear D gene. Sequences were derived from peripheral blood mononuclear cells (PBMCs), sampled at new diagnosis, from a patient treated with antithyroid drugs. The CDR3 sequence: CASSLARQETQYF. CDR3 nucleotides: TGCGCCAGCAGCTTGGCTAGACAAGAGACCCAGTACTTC.